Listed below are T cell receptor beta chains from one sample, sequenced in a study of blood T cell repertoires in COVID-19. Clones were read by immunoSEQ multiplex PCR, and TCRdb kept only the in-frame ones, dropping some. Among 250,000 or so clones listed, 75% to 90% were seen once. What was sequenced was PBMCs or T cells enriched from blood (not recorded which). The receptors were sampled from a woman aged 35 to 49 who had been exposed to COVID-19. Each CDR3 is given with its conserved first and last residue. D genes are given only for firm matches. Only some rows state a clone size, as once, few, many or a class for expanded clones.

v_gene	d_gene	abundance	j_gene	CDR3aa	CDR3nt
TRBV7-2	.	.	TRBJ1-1	CASSSPGGAPRRAFF	TGTGCCAGCAGCTCGCCCGGGGGGGCCCCGAGGAGGGCTTTCTTT
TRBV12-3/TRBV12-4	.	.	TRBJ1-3	CASSLPGGGTIYF	TGTGCCAGCAGCCTACCCGGGGGAGGCACCATATATTTT
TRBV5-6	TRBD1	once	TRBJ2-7	CASNNRGPHEQYF	TGTGCCAGCAATAACAGGGGGCCCCACGAGCAGTACTTC
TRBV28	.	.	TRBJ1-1	CASSLSGFGYVNTEAFF	TGTGCCAGCAGTTTATCAGGGTTCGGGTATGTCAACACTGAAGCTTTCTTT
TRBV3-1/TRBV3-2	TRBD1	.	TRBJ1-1	CASSQGGDRREAFF	TGTGCCAGCAGCCAAGGCGGGGACAGGCGAGAAGCTTTCTTT
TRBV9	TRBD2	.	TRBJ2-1	CASSVVGRGRGNEQFF	TGTGCCAGCAGCGTAGTGGGGAGGGGAAGGGGCAATGAGCAGTTCTTC
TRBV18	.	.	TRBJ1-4	CASSHLGGTNEKLFF	TGTGCCAGCTCCCACCTAGGGGGTACAAATGAAAAACTGTTTTTT
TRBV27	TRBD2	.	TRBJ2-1	CASRNGLAGNNEQFF	TGTGCCAGCAGAAACGGACTAGCGGGCAACAATGAGCAGTTCTTC
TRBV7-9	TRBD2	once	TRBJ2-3	CATAPRGADTDTQYF	TGTGCCACCGCCCCGCGGGGGGCCGACACAGATACGCAGTATTTT
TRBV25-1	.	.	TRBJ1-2	CASSEWSGVRGYTF	TGTGCCAGCAGTGAATGGTCTGGCGTGCGGGGCTACACCTTC
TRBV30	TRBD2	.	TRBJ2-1	CAWTQRGANNEQFF	TGTGCCTGGACCCAGCGGGGGGCAAACAATGAGCAGTTCTTC
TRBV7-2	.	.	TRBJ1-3	CASSSNGGGRAGNTIYF	TGTGCCAGCAGCTCCAATGGGGGGGGCCGGGCTGGAAACACCATATATTTT
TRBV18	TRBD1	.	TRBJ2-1	CASSPGQGYEQFF	TGTGCCAGCTCGCCCGGACAGGGCTATGAGCAGTTCTTC
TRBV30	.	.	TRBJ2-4	CAWSGQGRVTKNIQYF	TGTGCCTGGAGTGGCCAGGGGCGGGTGACCAAAAACATTCAGTACTTC
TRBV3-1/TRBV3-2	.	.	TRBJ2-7	CASSAGQAGYEQYF	TGTGCCAGCAGCGCGGGTCAGGCCGGATACGAGCAGTACTTC
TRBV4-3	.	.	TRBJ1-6	CASSQDADFTSPLHF	TGCGCCAGCAGCCAAGATGCCGACTTCACTTCACCCCTCCACTTT
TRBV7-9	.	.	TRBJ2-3	CASSPTSDTQYF	TGTGCCAGCAGCCCGACTAGTGATACGCAGTATTTT
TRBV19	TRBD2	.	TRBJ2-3	CASVPSSGNKDTQYF	TGTGCCAGTGTCCCCTCTAGCGGGAATAAAGATACGCAGTATTTT
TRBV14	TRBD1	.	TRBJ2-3	CASSQPLGRGSLDTQYF	TGTGCCAGCAGCCAACCCTTGGGCAGGGGGTCGTTAGATACGCAGTATTTT
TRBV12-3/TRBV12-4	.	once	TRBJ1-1	CASSGGWGTEAFF	TGTGCCAGTTCGGGGGGTTGGGGCACTGAAGCTTTCTTT
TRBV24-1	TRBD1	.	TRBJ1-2	CATSDPGQGGYGYTF	TGTGCCACCAGTGACCCGGGACAGGGGGGATATGGCTACACCTTC
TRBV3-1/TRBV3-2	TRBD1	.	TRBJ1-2	CASSPQGQGFGYTF	TGTGCCAGCAGCCCCCAGGGACAGGGGTTTGGCTACACCTTC
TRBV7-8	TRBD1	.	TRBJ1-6	CASSLTTGGPSLYNSPLHF	TGTGCCAGCAGCCTAACGACAGGGGGCCCCTCCTTATATAATTCACCCCTCCACTTT
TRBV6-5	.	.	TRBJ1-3	CASSYSGRSGNTIYF	TGTGCCAGCAGTTACTCGGGGCGCTCTGGAAACACCATATATTTT